This TCR beta chain derives from a study of cytomegalovirus exposure and HLA in healthy donors. Study-level information: The 120 or so validation repertoires were reported in a later analysis to have been generated on the same platform as the roughly 700 first-cohort repertoires. Findings of the study overall: Cytomegalovirus status, reportedly, was diagnosed with high specificity and sensitivity by the classifier. CMV antigen specificity was confirmed in vitro for a few CMV-associated chains. One later analysis, an examination of the 120 or so validation repertoires, found that first-cohort TCR clusters tended to co-occur in them.

Method: immunoSEQ multiplex PCR; TCRdb's copy keeps in-frame clones and lacks some. Here the sample spans 260,000 or so clones, 80% to 95% being singletons. This CDR3 spans 11 amino acids. Trimming removed 7 bases at V and 7 bases at J, with 8 bases between. Germline V CDR1 and CDR2: SGHTA, FQGNSA. As concerns this clone: What it binds is not known.

Sequenced input: PBMCs. This receptor was identified in a woman aged 25 to 39 in good health and CMV-seronegative. The rearrangement uses TRBV7-2 and TRBJ2-1, with D uncertain. The CDR3 loop reads CASTAFNEQFF. The CDR3, as DNA: TGTGCCAGCACGGCATTTAATGAGCAGTTCTTC.